This TCR beta chain was profiled in a study of OX40 agonist ivuxolimab in advanced cancers. Study-level background: Patients got intravenous ivuxolimab at 0.01 to 10 mg/kg every 2 weeks. Partial responses were observed in three patients, of whom one had hepatocellular carcinoma and two had cutaneous melanoma. General observations from the study: Clonal expansion among partial responders at 0.1-3.0 mg/kg ranked near the lowest.

Samples were taken at baseline and on day 1 of cycles 4 and 7. The V end lost 7 bases, the J end lost 1 base, and 18 bases lay between the germline ends. The length of the CDR3 is 16 residues. Germline V gene lookup returns CDR1 SGHDT and CDR2 YYEEEE. For this clone: Its antigen is unknown.

Only in-frame clones appear in the TCRdb table, and some are missing; sequencing was by immunoSEQ multiplex PCR. The repertoire consists of 50,000 to 85,000 clones, with roughly 80% occurring once and the leading ten covering 2.5%. The specimen was CD4+ or CD8+ T cells sorted from blood, collected in a trial of the OX40 agonist ivuxolimab. The chain has TRBV5-6 and TRBJ2-1; D is uncertain. The sequence derives from an adult with an advanced solid tumor such as melanoma, head and neck, liver or kidney cancer. The DNA for the CDR3 is TGTGCCAGCCGGATTATCAAAGGACGGTCCTACAATGAGCAGTTCTTC. Its translation: CASRIIKGRSYNEQFF.